This entry describes one T cell receptor (beta chain). At one of its ends the junction is not consistent with the germline gene, which may arise from a read error. The CDR3 runs 13 residues. In germline, CDR1 is MNHNY, CDR2 SVGAGI (reference sequence). Measured with immunoSEQ multiplex PCR; TCRdb has only the in-frame clones, and not every one. The sample has 450,000 to 500,000 clones, about 85% seen once. These data originate in a study of shared clonotypes between healthy human individuals. What was sequenced was PBMCs. V is TRBV6-6 and J is TRBJ1-1; D is undetermined. This TCR was sampled from a woman aged 40 to 55 in good health. Some clones in this sample may be carry-over from other donors' samples. CDR3 loop: CASSRTENTGALF. CDR3 coding DNA: TGTGCCAGCAGTCGAACAGAGAACACTGGAGCTTTATTT.